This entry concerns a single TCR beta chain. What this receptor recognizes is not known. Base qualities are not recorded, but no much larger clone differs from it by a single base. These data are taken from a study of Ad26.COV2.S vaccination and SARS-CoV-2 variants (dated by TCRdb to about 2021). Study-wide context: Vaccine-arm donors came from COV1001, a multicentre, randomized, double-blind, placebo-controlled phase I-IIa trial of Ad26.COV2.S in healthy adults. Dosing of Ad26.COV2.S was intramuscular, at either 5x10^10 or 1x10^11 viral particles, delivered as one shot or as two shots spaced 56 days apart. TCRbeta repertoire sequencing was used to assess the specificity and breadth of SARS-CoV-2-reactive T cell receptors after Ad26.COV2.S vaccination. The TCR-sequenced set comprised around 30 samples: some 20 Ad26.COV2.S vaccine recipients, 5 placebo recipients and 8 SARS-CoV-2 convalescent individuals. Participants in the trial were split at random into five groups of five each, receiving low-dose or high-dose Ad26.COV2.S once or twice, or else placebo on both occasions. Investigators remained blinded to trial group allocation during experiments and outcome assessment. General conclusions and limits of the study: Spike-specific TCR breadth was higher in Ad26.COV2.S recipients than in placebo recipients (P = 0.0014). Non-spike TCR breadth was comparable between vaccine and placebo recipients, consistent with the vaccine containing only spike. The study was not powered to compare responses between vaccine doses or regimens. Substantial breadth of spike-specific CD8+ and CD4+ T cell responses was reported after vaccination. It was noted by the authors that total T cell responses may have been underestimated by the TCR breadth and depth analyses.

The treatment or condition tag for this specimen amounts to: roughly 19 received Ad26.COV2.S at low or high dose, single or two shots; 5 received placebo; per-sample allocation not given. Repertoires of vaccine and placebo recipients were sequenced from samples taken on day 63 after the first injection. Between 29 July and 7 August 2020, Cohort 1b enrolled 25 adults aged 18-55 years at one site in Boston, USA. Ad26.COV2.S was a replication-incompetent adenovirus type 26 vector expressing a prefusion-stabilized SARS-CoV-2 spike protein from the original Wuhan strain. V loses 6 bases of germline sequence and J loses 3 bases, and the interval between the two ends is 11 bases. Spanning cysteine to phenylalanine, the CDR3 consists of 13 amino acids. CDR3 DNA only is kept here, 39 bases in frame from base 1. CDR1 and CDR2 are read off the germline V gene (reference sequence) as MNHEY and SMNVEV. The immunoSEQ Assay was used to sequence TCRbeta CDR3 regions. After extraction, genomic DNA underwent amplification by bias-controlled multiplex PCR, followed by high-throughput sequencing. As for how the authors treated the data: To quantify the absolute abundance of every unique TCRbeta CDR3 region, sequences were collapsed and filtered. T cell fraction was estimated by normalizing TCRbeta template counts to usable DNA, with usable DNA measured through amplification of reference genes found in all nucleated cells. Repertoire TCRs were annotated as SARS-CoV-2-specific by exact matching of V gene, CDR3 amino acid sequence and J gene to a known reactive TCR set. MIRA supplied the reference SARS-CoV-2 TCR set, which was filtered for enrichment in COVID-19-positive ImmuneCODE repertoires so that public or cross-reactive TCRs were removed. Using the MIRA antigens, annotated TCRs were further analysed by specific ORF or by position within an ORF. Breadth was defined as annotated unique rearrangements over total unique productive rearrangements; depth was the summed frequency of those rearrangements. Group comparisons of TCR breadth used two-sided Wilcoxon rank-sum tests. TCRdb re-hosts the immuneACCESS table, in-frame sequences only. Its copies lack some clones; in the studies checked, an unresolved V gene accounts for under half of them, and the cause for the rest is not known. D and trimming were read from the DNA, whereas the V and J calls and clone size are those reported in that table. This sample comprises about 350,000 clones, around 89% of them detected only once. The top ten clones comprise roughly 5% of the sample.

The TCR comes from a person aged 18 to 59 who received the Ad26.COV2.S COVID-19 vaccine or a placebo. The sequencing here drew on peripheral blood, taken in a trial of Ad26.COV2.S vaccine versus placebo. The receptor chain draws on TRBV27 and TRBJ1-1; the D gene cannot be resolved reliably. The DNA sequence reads TGTGCCAGCAGCCCACTGGCGTACACTGAAGCTTTCTTT. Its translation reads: CASSPLAYTEAFF.